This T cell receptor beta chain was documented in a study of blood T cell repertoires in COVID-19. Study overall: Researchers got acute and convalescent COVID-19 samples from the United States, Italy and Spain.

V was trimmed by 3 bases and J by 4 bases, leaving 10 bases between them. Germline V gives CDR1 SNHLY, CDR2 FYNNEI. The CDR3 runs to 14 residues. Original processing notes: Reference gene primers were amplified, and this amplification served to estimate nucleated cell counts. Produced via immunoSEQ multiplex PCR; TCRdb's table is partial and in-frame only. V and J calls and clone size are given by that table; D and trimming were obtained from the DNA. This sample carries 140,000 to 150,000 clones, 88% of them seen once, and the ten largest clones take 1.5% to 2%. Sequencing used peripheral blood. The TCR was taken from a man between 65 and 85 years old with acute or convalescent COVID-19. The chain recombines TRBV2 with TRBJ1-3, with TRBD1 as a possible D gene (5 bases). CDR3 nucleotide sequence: TGTGCCAGCAGTGAGGAGCAGGGCGGAAACACCATATATTTT. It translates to CASSEEQGGNTIYF. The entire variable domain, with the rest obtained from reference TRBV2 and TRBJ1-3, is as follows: EPEVTQTPSHQVTQMGQEVILRCVPISNHLYFYWYRQILGQKVEFLVSFYNNEISEKSEIFDDQFSVERPDGSNFTLKIRSTKLEDSAMYFCASSEEQGGNTIYFGEGSWLTVV.